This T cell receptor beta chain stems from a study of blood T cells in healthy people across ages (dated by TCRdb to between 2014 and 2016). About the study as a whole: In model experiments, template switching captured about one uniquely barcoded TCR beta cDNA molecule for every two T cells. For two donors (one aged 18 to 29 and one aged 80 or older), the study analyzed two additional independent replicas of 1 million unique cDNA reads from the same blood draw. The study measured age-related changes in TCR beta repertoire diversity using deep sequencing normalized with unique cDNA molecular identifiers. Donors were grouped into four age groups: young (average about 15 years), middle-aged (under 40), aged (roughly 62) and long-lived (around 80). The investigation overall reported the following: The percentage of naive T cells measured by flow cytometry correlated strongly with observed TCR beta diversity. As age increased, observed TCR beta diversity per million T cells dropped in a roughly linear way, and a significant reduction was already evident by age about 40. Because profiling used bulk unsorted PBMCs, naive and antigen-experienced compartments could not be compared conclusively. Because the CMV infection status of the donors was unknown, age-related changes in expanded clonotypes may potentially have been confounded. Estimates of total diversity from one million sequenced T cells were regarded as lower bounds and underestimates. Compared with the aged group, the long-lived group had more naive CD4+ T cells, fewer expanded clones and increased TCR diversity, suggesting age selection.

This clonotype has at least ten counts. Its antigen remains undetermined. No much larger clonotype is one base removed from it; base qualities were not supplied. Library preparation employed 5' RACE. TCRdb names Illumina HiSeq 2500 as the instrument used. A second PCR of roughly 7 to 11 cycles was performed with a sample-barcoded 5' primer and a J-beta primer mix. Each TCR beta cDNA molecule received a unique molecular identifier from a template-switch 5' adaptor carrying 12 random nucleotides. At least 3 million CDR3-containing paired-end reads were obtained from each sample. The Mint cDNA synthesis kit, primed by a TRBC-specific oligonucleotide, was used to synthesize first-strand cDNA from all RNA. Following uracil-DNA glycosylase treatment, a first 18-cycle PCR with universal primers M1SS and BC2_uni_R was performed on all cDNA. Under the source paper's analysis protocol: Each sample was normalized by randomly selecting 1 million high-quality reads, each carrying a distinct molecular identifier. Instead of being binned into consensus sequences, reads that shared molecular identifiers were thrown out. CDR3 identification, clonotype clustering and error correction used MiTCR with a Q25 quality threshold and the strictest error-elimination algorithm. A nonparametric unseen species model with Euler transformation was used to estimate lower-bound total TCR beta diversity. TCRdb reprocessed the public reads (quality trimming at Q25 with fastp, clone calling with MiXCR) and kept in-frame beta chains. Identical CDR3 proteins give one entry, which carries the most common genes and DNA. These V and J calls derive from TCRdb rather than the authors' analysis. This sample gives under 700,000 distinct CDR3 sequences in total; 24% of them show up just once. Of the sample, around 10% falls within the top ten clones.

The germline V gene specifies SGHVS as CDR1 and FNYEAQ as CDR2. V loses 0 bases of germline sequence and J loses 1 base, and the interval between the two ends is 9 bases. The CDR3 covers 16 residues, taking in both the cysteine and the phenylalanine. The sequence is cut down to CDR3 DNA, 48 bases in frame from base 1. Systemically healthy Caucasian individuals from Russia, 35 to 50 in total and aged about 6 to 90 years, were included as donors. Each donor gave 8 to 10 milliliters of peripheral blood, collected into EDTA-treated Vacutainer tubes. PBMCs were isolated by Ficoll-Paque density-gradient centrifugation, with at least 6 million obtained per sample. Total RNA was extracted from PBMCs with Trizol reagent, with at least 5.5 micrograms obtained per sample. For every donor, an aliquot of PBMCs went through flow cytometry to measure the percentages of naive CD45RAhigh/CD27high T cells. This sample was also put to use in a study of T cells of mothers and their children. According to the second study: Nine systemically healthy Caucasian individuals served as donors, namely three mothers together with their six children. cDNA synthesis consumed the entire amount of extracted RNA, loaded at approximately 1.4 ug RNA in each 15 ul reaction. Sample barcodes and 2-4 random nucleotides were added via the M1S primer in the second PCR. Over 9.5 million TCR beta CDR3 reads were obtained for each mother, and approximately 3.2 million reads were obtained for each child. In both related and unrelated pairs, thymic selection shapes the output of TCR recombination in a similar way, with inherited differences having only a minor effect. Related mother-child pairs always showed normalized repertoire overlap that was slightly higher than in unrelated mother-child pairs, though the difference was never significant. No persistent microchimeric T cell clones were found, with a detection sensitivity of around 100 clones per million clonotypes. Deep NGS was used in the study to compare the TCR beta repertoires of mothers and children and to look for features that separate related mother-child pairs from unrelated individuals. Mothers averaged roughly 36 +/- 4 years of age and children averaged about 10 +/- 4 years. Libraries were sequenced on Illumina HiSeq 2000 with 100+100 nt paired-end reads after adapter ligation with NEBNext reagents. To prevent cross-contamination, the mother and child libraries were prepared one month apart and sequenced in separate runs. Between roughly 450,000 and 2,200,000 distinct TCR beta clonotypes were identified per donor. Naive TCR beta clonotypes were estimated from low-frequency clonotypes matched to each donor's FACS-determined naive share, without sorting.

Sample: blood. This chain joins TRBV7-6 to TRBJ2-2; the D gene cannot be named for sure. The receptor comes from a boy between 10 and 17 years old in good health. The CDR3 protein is CASSLAFHENTGELFF. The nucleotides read TGTGCCAGCAGCTTAGCGTTTCACGAGAACACCGGGGAGCTGTTTTTT.